Shown below are 2 T cell receptor beta chains from a single sample sequenced in a study of T cells in localized non-small cell lung cancer. Sequenced by immunoSEQ multiplex PCR; TCRdb stores in-frame clones only, minus some. This table has more than 100,000 clones, around 90% appearing once. The material was peripheral blood, obtained before any cancer treatment. These receptors came from a female donor older than 55 with stage I lung adenocarcinoma.

This clone was detected once. The V call is TRBV15, the J call TRBJ1-3; D ambiguous. The CDR3 covers 15 residues. Per the germline V gene, CDR1 is LNHNV and CDR2 is YYDKDF (reference sequence). Trimming removed 3 bases at V and 0 bases at J, with 9 bases between. DNA of the CDR3: TGTGCCACCAGCAGGGATCTTGGCTCTGGAAACACCATATATTTT. Its translation is CATSRDLGSGNTIYF.

The V call is TRBV11-1, the J call TRBJ1-4, with D possibly TRBD1 on 6 matching bases. The CDR3 extends over 15 amino acids. The germline V and J ends were trimmed by 5 bases and 2 bases, with 12 bases remaining between them. Germline assignment: CDR1 SGHAT and CDR2 FQDESV (reference sequence). CDR3 region: CASSLQGDTNEKLFF. The CDR3 DNA reads as TGTGCCAGCAGCCTACAGGGAGACACTAATGAAAAACTGTTTTTT.